This T cell receptor beta chain was captured in a study of T cell responses to AZD1222 COVID-19 vaccine (TCRdb year 2021). For context, the study as a whole: AZD1222 recipients with second doses at about 4 weeks or about 12 weeks were pooled, because spike-specific TCR depth and breadth did not differ between schedules. A total of under 250 trial participants underwent TCR sequencing, of whom 207 had received two doses of AZD1222 and roughly 26 had received two doses of the MenACWY control vaccine. Enrollment into the trials was organized by age into subgroups of 18-55, 56-69 and 70-plus years, and those subgroups contained about 150, 27 and 61 TCR-sequenced participants, respectively. Overall study outcomes, separate from this receptor: Reportedly, close to half of the unique spike-specific TCRs recognized epitopes lying outside the regions that are mutated in the B.1.351 and B.1.1.7 variants. Because no day 14 peak-response samples were available, repertoires were characterized only after the peak T cell response. Conclusions about previously exposed vaccinees were limited because only six AZD1222 recipients were SARS-CoV-2 seropositive at baseline. The 56-69-year group was small, and its depth increase did not reach significance, likely because of low power. Most participants were white British and females outnumbered males, and the authors suggested that clonal diversity may have been underestimated. Spike-specific TCR breadth and depth rose significantly after two AZD1222 doses compared with day 0 and with MenACWY recipients. The whole spike protein was spanned by vaccine-associated CD4 TCRs, and dominant responses were seen in regions 160-218 and 743-854.

The sample's time point label, decoded: baseline before first vaccination. Vaccinee samples came from UK trials COV001 and COV002, including a single-blind randomized controlled phase 2/3 trial of AZD1222 (ChAdOx1 nCoV-19) in healthy adults. For TCRbeta chain sequencing, PBMC samples from trial participants were taken at day 0 and at day 28 after the second dose. The CDR3 regions of human TCRbeta chains were analyzed by immunosequencing. Regarding the original processing steps: TCRs in the repertoires were matched against a reference library of SARS-CoV-2-specific TCRs that had been generated with the MIRA antigen-specificity platform. Breadth was defined as the fraction of unique TCRs that were SARS-CoV-2-associated. Depth was defined as the fraction of total T cells that were SARS-CoV-2-associated. Each spike-specific TCR was assigned to its reactive spike region and to a CD4 or CD8 class using the MIRA data. Log10-transformed breadth and depth values were compared by one-way ANOVA with Sidak's multiple comparisons tests. TCRdb retrieved this table from immuneACCESS and kept in-frame rearrangements only. Not all clones are present; in checked studies, unresolved V genes account for under half, and no reason is known for the remainder. Clonal size and the V and J genes are those of that table, whereas D and trimming came from the DNA. This sample holds tens of thousands of clones; roughly 84% were observed only once. The top ten hold about 24% of the sample.

Note on this clone: The target of this receptor is not known. It has no much larger one-base neighbor in the sample; base qualities were not kept.

The germline V gene (reference sequence) supplies CDR1 GTSNPN and CDR2 SVGIG. Trimming leaves V shorter by 0 bases and J shorter by 6 bases, with the junction holding 5 bases beyond the gene matches. From cysteine to phenylalanine, the CDR3 is 14 amino acids long. The CDR3 DNA has 42 bases and is translated from base 1. Sequenced here: peripheral blood, sampled on day 0 of AZD1222 vaccination. The rearranged chain carries TRBV30 and TRBJ1-5; 7 of the junction bases match TRBD1. The receptor was derived from an adult in good health. CDR3 protein: CAWSVQGGLQPQHF. The DNA is TGTGCCTGGAGTGTACAAGGGGGCCTTCAGCCCCAGCATTTT.